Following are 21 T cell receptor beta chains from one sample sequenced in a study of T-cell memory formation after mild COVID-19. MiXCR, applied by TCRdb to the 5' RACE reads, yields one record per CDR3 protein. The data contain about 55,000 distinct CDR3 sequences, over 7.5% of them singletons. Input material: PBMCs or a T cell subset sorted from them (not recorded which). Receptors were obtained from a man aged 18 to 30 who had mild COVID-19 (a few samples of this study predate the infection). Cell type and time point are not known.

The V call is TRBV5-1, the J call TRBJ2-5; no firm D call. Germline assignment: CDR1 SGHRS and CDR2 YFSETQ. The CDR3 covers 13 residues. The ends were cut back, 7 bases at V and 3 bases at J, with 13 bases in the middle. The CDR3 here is CASSTGSKETQYF. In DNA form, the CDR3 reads TGCGCCAGCTCCACCGGATCCAAAGAGACCCAGTACTTC.

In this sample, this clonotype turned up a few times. CDR3 residues: CASSPDPGQVSYEQYF. Here the CDR3 DNA reads TGTGCCAGCAGCCCGGATCCGGGACAGGTGTCCTACGAGCAGTACTTC. V and J are TRBV7-6 and TRBJ2-7; the match to TRBD1 covers 8 bases. With V trimmed by 5 bases and J by 1 base, 10 bases remained unmatched. The V gene's germline CDR1 is SGHVS and CDR2 FNYEAQ. The CDR3 has 16 residues.

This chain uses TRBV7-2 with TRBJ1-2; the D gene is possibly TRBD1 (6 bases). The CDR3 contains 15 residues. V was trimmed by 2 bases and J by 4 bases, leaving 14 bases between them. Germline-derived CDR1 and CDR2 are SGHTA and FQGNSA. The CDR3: CASSLLSGGLYGYTF. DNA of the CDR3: TGTGCCAGCAGCTTACTCTCGGGGGGCCTCTATGGCTACACCTTC. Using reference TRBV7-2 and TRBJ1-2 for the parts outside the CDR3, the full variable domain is GAGVSQSPSNKVTEKGKDVELRCDPISGHTALYWYRQSLGQGLEFLIYFQGNSAPDKSGLPSDRFSAERTGGSVSTLTIQRTQQEDSAVYLCASSLLSGGLYGYTFGSGTRLTVV.

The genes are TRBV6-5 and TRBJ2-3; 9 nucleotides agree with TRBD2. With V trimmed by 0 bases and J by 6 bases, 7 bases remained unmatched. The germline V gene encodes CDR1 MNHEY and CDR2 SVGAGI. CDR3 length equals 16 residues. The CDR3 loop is CASSYSPRGGRDTQYF. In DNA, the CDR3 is TGTGCCAGCAGTTACTCGCCGCGGGGGGGCAGGGATACGCAGTATTTT.

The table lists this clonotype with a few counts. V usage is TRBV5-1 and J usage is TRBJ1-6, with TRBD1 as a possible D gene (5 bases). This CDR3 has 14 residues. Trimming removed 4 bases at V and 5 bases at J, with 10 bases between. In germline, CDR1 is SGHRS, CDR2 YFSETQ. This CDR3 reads CASSPETDNSPLHF. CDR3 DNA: TGCGCCAGCAGCCCGGAGACAGATAATTCACCCCTCCACTTT.

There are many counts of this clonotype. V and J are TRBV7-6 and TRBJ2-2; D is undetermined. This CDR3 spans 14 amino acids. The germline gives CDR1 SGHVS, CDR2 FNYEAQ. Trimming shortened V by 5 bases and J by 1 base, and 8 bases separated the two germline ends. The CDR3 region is CASSPIRNTGELFF. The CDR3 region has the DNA TGTGCCAGCAGCCCAATAAGGAACACCGGGGAGCTGTTTTTT.

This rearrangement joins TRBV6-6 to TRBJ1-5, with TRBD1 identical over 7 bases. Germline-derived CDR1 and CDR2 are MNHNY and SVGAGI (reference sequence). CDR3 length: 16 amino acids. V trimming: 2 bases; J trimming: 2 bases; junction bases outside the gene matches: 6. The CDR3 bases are TGTGCCAGCAGTTACCGACAGGGAGGGGGCAATCAGCCCCAGCATTTT. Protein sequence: CASSYRQGGGNQPQHF.

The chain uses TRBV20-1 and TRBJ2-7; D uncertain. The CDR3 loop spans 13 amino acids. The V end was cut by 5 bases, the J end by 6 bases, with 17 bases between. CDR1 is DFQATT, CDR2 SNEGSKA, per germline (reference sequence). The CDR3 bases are TGCAGTGCTGTAGAACCGAGAGGTGGCGAGCAGTACTTC. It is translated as CSAVEPRGGEQYF.

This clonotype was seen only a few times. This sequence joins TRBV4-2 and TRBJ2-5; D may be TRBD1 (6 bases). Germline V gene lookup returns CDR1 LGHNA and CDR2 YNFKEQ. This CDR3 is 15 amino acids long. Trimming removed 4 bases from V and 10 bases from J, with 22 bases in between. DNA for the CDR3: TGTGCCAGCAGCCCGCGGTCGGTGGGGGCGGGCGACCAGTACTTC. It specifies CASSPRSVGAGDQYF.

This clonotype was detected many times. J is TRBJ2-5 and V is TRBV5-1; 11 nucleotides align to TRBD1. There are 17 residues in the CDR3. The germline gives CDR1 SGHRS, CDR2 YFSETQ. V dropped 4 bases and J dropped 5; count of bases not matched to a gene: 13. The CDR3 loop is CASSRSSGTGGSETQYF. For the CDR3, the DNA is TGCGCCAGCAGCCGGTCATCCGGGACAGGGGGTTCGGAGACCCAGTACTTC.

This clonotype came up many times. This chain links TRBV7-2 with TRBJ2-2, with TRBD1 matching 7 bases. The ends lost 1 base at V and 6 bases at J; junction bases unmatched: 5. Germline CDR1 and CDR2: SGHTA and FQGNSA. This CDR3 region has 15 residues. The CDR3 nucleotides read TGTGCCAGCAGCTTAGTAGGACAGGTGGCCGGGGAGCTGTTTTTT. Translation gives CASSLVGQVAGELFF.

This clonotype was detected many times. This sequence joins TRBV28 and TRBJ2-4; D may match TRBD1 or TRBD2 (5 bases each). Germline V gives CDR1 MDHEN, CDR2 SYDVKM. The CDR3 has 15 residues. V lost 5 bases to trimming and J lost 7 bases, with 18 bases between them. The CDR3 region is CASSISGTPGNIQYF. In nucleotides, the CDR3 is TGTGCCAGCAGTATATCCGGGACCCCGGGGAACATTCAGTACTTC.

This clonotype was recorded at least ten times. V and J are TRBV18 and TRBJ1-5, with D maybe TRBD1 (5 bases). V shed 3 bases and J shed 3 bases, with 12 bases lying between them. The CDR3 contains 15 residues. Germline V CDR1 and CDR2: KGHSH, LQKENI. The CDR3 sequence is CASSPYSGNNQPQHF. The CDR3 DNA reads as TGTGCCAGCTCACCGTATTCAGGGAACAATCAGCCCCAGCATTTT.

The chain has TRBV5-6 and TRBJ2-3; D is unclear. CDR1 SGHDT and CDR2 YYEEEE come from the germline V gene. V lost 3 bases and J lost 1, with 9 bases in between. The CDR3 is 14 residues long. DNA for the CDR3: TGTGCCAGCAGCTGGGGATATGGCACAGATACGCAGTATTTT. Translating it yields CASSWGYGTDTQYF.

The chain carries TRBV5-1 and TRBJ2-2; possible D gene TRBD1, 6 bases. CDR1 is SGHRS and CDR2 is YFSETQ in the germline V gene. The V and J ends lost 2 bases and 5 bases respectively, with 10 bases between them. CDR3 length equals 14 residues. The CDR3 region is CASSFEQGTGELFF. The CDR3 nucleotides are TGCGCCAGCAGCTTCGAACAGGGAACCGGGGAGCTGTTTTTT.

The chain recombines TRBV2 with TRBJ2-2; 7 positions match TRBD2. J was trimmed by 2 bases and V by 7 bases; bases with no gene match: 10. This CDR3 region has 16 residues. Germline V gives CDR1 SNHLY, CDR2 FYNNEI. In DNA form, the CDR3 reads TGTGCCAGCAAAAAGGCCCAGCGGGGAAACACCGGGGAGCTGTTTTTT. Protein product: CASKKAQRGNTGELFF. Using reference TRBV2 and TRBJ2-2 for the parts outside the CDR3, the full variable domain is EPEVTQTPSHQVTQMGQEVILRCVPISNHLYFYWYRQILGQKVEFLVSFYNNEISEKSEIFDDQFSVERPDGSNFTLKIRSTKLEDSAMYFCASKKAQRGNTGELFFGEGSRLTVL.

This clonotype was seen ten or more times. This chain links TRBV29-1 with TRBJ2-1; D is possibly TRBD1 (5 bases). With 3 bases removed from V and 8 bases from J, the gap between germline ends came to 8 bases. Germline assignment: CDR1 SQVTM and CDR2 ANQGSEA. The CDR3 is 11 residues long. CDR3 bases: TGCAGCGTTGACCAGGGCTATGAGCAGTTCTTC. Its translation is CSVDQGYEQFF.

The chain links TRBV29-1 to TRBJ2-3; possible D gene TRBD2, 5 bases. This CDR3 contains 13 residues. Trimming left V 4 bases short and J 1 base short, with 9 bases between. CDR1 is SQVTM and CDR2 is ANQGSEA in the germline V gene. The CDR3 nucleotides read TGCAGCGTTGTCCGGCGGGGCACAGATACGCAGTATTTT. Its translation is CSVVRRGTDTQYF.

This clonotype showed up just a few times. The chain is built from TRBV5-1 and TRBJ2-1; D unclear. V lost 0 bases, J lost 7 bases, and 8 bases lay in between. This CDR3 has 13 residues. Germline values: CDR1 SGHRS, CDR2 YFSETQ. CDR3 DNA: TGCGCCAGCAGCTTGGGGTGGCAGAATGAGCAGTTCTTC. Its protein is CASSLGWQNEQFF.

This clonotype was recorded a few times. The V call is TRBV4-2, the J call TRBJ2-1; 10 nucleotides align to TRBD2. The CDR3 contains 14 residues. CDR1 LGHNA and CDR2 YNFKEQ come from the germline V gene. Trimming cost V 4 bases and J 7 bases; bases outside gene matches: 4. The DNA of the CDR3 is TGTGCCAGCAGCCCAGCGGGGGGGATGAATGAGCAGTTCTTC. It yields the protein CASSPAGGMNEQFF.

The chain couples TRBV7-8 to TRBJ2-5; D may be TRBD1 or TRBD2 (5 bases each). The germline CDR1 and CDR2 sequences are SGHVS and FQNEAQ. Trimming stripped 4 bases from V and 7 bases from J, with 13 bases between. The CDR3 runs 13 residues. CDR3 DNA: TGTGCCAGCAGCTGGGACGGCCGGGGGACCCAGTACTTC. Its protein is CASSWDGRGTQYF.